Listed here are 20 T cell receptor beta chains from one sample, sequenced in a study of blood T cells in healthy people across ages. Alongside a J-beta primer mix, a sample-barcoded 5' primer served in a second PCR lasting roughly 7 to 11 cycles. Via MiXCR, TCRdb re-called the 5' RACE reads, giving one row per CDR3 protein. This sample yields about 1.5 million distinct CDR3 sequences, of which approximately 43% are seen a single time; approximately 4% belongs to the top ten. Material for sequencing was blood. The source of these receptors is a woman under 30 in good health.

This clonotype was found a few times. The chain has TRBV5-5 and TRBJ1-4; no definite D call. V lost 0 bases to trimming and J lost 8 bases, with 14 bases between them. Germline-derived CDR1 and CDR2 are SGHKS and YYEKEE (reference sequence). The CDR3 is 15 amino acids. The CDR3 sequence: CASSLVEPIYEKLFF. As DNA, the CDR3 is TGTGCCAGCAGCTTGGTGGAGCCCATTTACGAAAAACTGTTTTTT.

The chain joins TRBV9 to TRBJ2-3; no reliable D call. The V end lost 0 bases, the J end lost 2 bases, and 10 bases lay between the germline ends. Germline V CDR1 and CDR2: SGDLS, YYNGEE. The CDR3 sequence is 15 residues long. CDR3 residues: CASSVGVGTTDTQYF. In nucleotides, the CDR3 is TGTGCCAGCAGCGTAGGTGTGGGAACCACAGATACGCAGTATTTT. The full variable domain, completed using reference TRBV9 and TRBJ2-3, is DSGVTQTPKHLITATGQRVTLRCSPRSGDLSVYWYQQSLDQGLQFLIQYYNGEERAKGNILERFSAQQFPDLHSELNLSSLELGDSALYFCASSVGVGTTDTQYFGPGTRLTVL.

This clonotype was seen only a few times. The chain links TRBV5-1 to TRBJ1-1; D gene ambiguous. V was pared by 6 bases and J by 9 bases, with 15 bases between. Germline V CDR1 and CDR2: SGHRS, YFSETQ. The CDR3 contains 12 residues. The chain's CDR3 is CASKLEGPQAFF. The CDR3 DNA reads TGCGCCAGCAAGCTTGAAGGGCCCCAAGCTTTCTTT.

Worth noting for this clonotype: Its ends do not fully match the called genes, so a read error is possible. The CDR3 is CASSEGALFGKNSQYF. CDR3 in DNA: TGTGCCAGCAGTGAAGGGGCCCTTTTTGGCAAAAACAGTCAGTACTTC. This chain joins TRBV6-1 and TRBJ2-4; D remains ambiguous. From germline, CDR1 is MNHNS and CDR2 SASEGT. CDR3 length: 16 residues.

V and J are TRBV20-1 and TRBJ2-1, with 9 bases fitting TRBD2. J was trimmed by 2 bases and V by 3 bases; bases with no gene match: 8. The germline V gene encodes CDR1 DFQATT and CDR2 SNEGSKA (reference sequence). The CDR3 spans 16 residues. CDR3 in amino acids: CSARGTAGGAYNEQFF. CDR3 bases: TGCAGTGCTAGGGGAACGGCGGGGGGGGCCTACAATGAGCAGTTCTTC.

This clonotype has a handful of counts. The CDR3 is CASSPTPTPKAFF. DNA for the CDR3: TGTGCCAGCAGCCCAACCCCTACACCTAAAGCTTTCTTT. This rearrangement joins TRBV7-9 to TRBJ1-1; D not certain. Between the trimmed V and J ends, which lost 5 bases and 9 bases, there was a span of 16 bases. In germline, CDR1 is SEHNR, CDR2 FQNEAQ (reference sequence). The CDR3 length is 13 residues. Filled out from reference TRBV7-9 and TRBJ1-1, the complete variable domain reads DTGVSQNPRHKITKRGQNVTFRCDPISEHNRLYWYRQTLGQGPEFLTYFQNEAQLEKSRLLSDRFSAERPKGSFSTLEIQRTEQGDSAMYLCASSPTPTPKAFFGQGTRLTVV.

The chain couples TRBV7-2 to TRBJ2-7, with D tentatively TRBD1 (6 bases). V lost 5 bases to trimming and J lost 0 bases, with 14 bases between them. CDR3 size: 15 residues. Germline lookup yields CDR1 SGHTA and CDR2 FQGNSA. The CDR3 DNA follows: TGTGCCAGCAGCAGCAACAGGGCGAGCTCCTACGAGCAGTACTTC. This sequence encodes CASSSNRASSYEQYF.

The chain links TRBV3-1 to TRBJ1-5; TRBD1 might be the D (5 bases). This CDR3 region has 16 residues. Germline V gene data show CDR1 as LGHDT and CDR2 as YNNKEL (reference sequence). The germline V and J ends were trimmed by 3 bases and 4 bases, with 16 bases remaining between them. CDR3 region: CASSQYRTPGNQPQHF. The CDR3 nucleotides read TGTGCCAGCAGCCAGTACCGGACACCTGGAAATCAGCCCCAGCATTTT.

The CDR3 loop is CASSQAGTEQYF. CDR3 nucleotide sequence: TGTGCCAGCAGCCAAGCAGGTACCGAGCAGTACTTC. The chain combines TRBV4-2 with TRBJ2-7; D unresolved. This CDR3 is 12 amino acids long. Germline assignment: CDR1 LGHNA and CDR2 YNFKEQ. V was pared by 1 base and J by 6 bases, with 7 bases between.

The rearrangement links TRBV21-1 to TRBJ1-2; the table's D call, TRBD1, has no DNA check behind it. TRBV21-1 is an annotated pseudogene. The CDR3 is made up of 14 amino acids. The CDR3 is CASSVWTGGHGYTF. Here the CDR3 DNA reads TGTGCCAGCAGCGTTTGGACAGGGGGCCATGGCTACACCTTC.

This rearrangement joins TRBV7-2 to TRBJ2-4; unclear D gene. Trimming cost V 0 bases and J 7 bases, with 10 bases left between them. The CDR3 runs to 14 residues. CDR1 is SGHTA and CDR2 is FQGNSA in the germline V gene. In DNA, the CDR3 is TGTGCCAGCAGCTTAGCCCCAACCGGCAACATTCAGTACTTC. This encodes CASSLAPTGNIQYF.

This clonotype was observed a handful of times. The rearrangement uses TRBV6-2 or TRBV6-3 and TRBJ2-7; D is possibly TRBD2 (6 bases). The CDR3 has 16 residues. The V and J ends lost 2 bases and 0 bases respectively, with 14 bases between them. Germline V lookup: CDR1 MNHEY, CDR2 SVGEGT. The CDR3 region has the DNA TGTGCCAGCAGTTACGGGAGGAGCAGCCTCTCCTACGAGCAGTACTTC. Amino acid sequence: CASSYGRSSLSYEQYF.

This clonotype was found a few times. The chain employs TRBV20-1 and TRBJ2-7; D uncertain. Germline lookup yields CDR1 DFQATT and CDR2 SNEGSKA (reference sequence). V was shortened by 0 bases and J by 3 bases, with 6 bases between the two germline ends. This CDR3 has 12 amino acids. The CDR3 is CSARDADYEQYF. CDR3 DNA sequence: TGCAGTGCTAGAGATGCAGACTACGAGCAGTACTTC.

This clonotype was seen a few times. The CDR3 reads CASRPPWDSTGEQYF. The CDR3 DNA is TGTGCCAGCAGACCACCCTGGGACAGTACTGGGGAGCAGTACTTC. The chain couples TRBV12-3 or TRBV12-4 to TRBJ2-7, with 7 bases identical to TRBD1. V trimming: 6 bases; J trimming: 7 bases; junction bases outside the gene matches: 15. CDR3 length: 15 residues.

The table lists this clonotype with a few counts. This chain links TRBV12-3 or TRBV12-4 with TRBJ2-7; D perhaps matches TRBD1 (5 bases). CDR3 length: 14 residues. The V end lost 3 bases, the J end lost 3 bases, and 12 bases lay between the germline ends. CDR3 in amino acids: CASSFAGFLYEQYF. The CDR3 DNA reads as TGTGCCAGCAGTTTTGCAGGGTTTCTCTACGAGCAGTACTTC.

This clonotype was seen more than once but under ten times. The J gene is TRBJ2-1, the V gene TRBV6-6, with 7 bases identical to TRBD2. The CDR3 spans 15 residues. CDR1 and CDR2 from the germline V gene are MNHNY and SVGAGI (reference sequence). V shed 1 base and J 5 bases; nucleotides not matched to a gene: 5. The CDR3 bases are TGTGCCAGCAGTTACTTAGCGGGTGGCCACAATGAGCAGTTCTTC. Translation: CASSYLAGGHNEQFF.

This clonotype was seen only a few times. CDR3 region: CASSLLPGQGSETQYF. The CDR3 DNA is TGTGCCAGCAGCTTACTCCCCGGACAGGGCTCGGAGACCCAGTACTTC. The chain links TRBV5-6 to TRBJ2-5; 8 bases align to TRBD1. After removal of 2 bases from V and 5 bases from J, the junction contained 11 bases not matched to a gene. From germline, CDR1 is SGHDT and CDR2 YYEEEE. CDR3 length equals 16 residues.

This clonotype has a handful of counts. The V and J genes are TRBV12-3 or TRBV12-4 and TRBJ1-1; 9 bases match TRBD1. The CDR3 totals 16 residues. After removal of 3 bases from V and 7 bases from J, the junction contained 12 bases not matched to a gene. The DNA of the CDR3 is TGTGCCAGCAGTTTCCTCACCGGGACAGGGACTAGTGAAGCTTTCTTT. Encoded protein: CASSFLTGTGTSEAFF.

Turning to this clonotype: Germline and junction disagree at one end, which may indicate a read error. V is TRBV30 and J is TRBJ2-1; D might be TRBD2 (5 bases). The CDR3 contains 12 residues. From germline, CDR1 is GTSNPN and CDR2 SVGIG (reference sequence). CDR3 amino acids: CAGSYNYNEQFF. CDR3 sequence (DNA): TGTGCCGGGAGTTATAATTACAATGAGCAGTTCTTC.

This clonotype was detected many times. This chain uses TRBV6-5 with TRBJ1-2; the match to TRBD1 covers 9 bases. The junction had 3 bases not matched to a gene; V was cut back by 2 bases and J by 2 bases. The CDR3 extends over 15 amino acids. The germline CDR1 and CDR2 sequences are MNHEY and SVGAGI. DNA of the CDR3: TGTGCCAGCAGTTACGCCGGGACAGGGAACTATGGCTACACCTTC. Encoded protein: CASSYAGTGNYGYTF.